This TCR beta chain was captured by sequencing in a study of T cells expressing NK-cell markers. There are 14 residues in the CDR3. Reanalyzing the 5' RACE reads, TCRdb keeps one entry per CDR3 protein, without DNA. Reported are 450,000 to 600,000 distinct CDR3 sequences; the ten largest clones contain approximately 3.5%. The TCR comes from a young man in good health. Sequencing used blood T cells: a sorted CD56 or NKG2C T cell subset, CD4+ or CD8+ T cells, or bulk PBMC T cells (not recorded which). The chain recombines TRBV12-3 or TRBV12-4 with TRBJ1-6. The CDR3 loop reads CASSRAANNSPLHF.